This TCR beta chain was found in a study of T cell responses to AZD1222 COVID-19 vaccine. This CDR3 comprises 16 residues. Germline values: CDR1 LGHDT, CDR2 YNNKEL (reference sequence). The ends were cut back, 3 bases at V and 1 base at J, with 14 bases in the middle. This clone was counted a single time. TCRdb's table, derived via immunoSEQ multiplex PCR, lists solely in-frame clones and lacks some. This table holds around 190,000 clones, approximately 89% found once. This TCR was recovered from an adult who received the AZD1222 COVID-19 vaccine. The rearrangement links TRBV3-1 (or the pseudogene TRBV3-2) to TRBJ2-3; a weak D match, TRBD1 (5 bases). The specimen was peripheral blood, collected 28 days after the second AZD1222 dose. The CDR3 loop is CASSHYAGLGTDTQYF. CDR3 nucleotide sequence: TGTGCCAGCAGCCACTATGCAGGGTTGGGCACAGATACGCAGTATTTT.